Presented here are 22 T cell receptor beta chains from one specimen sequenced in a study of T cells after yellow fever vaccination. In TCRdb, the 5' RACE reads were re-called with MiXCR into one record per CDR3 protein. The data contain approximately 600,000 distinct CDR3 sequences, about 12% of them singletons. Sample: PBMCs, taken on the day of the yellow fever booster vaccination. These receptors came from a young man who received the YFV17D yellow fever vaccine.

This clonotype was counted at least ten times. This chain uses TRBV27 with TRBJ2-7; 10 bases align to TRBD2. There are 15 residues in the CDR3. The germline gives CDR1 MNHEY, CDR2 SMNVEV (reference sequence). The junction had 9 bases not matched to a gene; V was cut back by 3 bases and J by 7 bases. The DNA of the CDR3 is TGTGCCAGCAGTTTCGGCTCTAGCGGGAGTAATGAGCAGTACTTC. Translated: CASSFGSSGSNEQYF.

This clonotype was seen a single time. The rearrangement uses TRBV7-9 and TRBJ2-7; possible D gene TRBD2, 6 bases. The CDR3 runs to 16 residues. Germline V gene data show CDR1 as SEHNR and CDR2 as FQNEAQ (reference sequence). V was trimmed by 4 bases and J by 0 bases, leaving 16 bases between them. The chain's CDR3 is CASSSPLAPSSYEQYF. In DNA form, the CDR3 reads TGTGCCAGCAGCTCCCCACTAGCTCCGAGCTCCTACGAGCAGTACTTC. Complete variable domain (other parts from reference TRBV7-9 and TRBJ2-7): DTGVSQNPRHKITKRGQNVTFRCDPISEHNRLYWYRQTLGQGPEFLTYFQNEAQLEKSRLLSDRFSAERPKGSFSTLEIQRTEQGDSAMYLCASSSPLAPSSYEQYFGPGTRLTVT.

This clonotype appeared many times. This chain connects TRBV21-1 to TRBJ2-4; no check of the table's D call, TRBD1, against the DNA was made. TRBV21-1 is deemed a pseudogene. This CDR3 has 18 residues. CDR3 bases: TGTGCCAGCACCACAGGAGGGGGCCTGCTTCTAGCCAAAAACATTCAGTACTTC. It yields the protein CASTTGGGLLLAKNIQYF.

The sample holds many counts of this clonotype. CDR3 residues: CASSSGTLVVGPQHF. The CDR3 nucleotides read TGTGCCAGCAGCTCCGGGACACTTGTAGTTGGGCCCCAGCATTTT. J is TRBJ1-5 and V is TRBV7-9; a weak D match, TRBD1 (6 bases). CDR1 is SEHNR, CDR2 FQNEAQ, per germline (reference sequence). The CDR3 runs to 15 residues. Trimming removed 4 bases from V and 9 bases from J, with 19 bases in between.

This chain links TRBV30 with TRBJ2-1; maybe TRBD1 (6 bases). CDR1 and CDR2 (germline): GTSNPN, SVGIG (reference sequence). The CDR3 consists of 14 residues. V was pared by 3 bases and J by 9 bases, with 18 bases between. CDR3 amino acids: CAWRLSGTSSEQFF. The DNA for the CDR3 is TGTGCCTGGAGGCTCTCCGGGACATCCAGTGAGCAGTTCTTC.

The chain joins TRBV20-1 to TRBJ1-4, with D perhaps TRBD1 (6 bases). The V end was cut by 5 bases, the J end by 5 bases, with 9 bases between. The CDR3 contains 12 residues. Germline-derived CDR1 and CDR2 are DFQATT and SNEGSKA (reference sequence). The CDR3 here is CSAGQPNEKLFF. The CDR3 DNA reads TGCAGTGCTGGACAGCCCAATGAAAAACTGTTTTTT.

The chain joins TRBV6-6 to TRBJ2-7; D remains ambiguous. Germline V lookup: CDR1 MNHNY, CDR2 SVGAGI (reference sequence). There are 12 residues in the CDR3. The CDR3 sequence is CASLGSAYEQYF. The DNA of the CDR3 is TGTGCGAGCCTGGGTTCCGCCTACGAGCAGTACTTC.

This clonotype was found many times. The chain links TRBV7-6 to TRBJ2-4, with 9 bases fitting TRBD1. Trimming removed 5 bases from V and 1 base from J; junction bases left unmatched: 12. CDR1 is SGHVS, CDR2 FNYEAQ, per germline. CDR3 length: 18 amino acids. The CDR3 DNA follows: TGTGCCAGCAGCGCCGCGCCCGGGACAGGGAATGCCAAAAACATTCAGTACTTC. Translated, it gives CASSAAPGTGNAKNIQYF.

Here the CDR3 reads CASSSSRDNNEQFF. For the CDR3, the DNA is TGTGCCAGCAGCTCTAGCCGGGACAACAATGAGCAGTTCTTC. The V call is TRBV11-2, the J call TRBJ2-1, with D perhaps matching TRBD1 (6 bases). Germline V gene sequence: CDR1 SGHAT, CDR2 FQNNGV. This CDR3 is 14 amino acids long. V shed 4 bases and J shed 5 bases, with 12 bases lying between them. Supplemented by reference TRBV11-2 and TRBJ2-1, the full variable domain reads EAGVAQSPRYKIIEKRQSVAFWCNPISGHATLYWYQQILGQGPKLLIQFQNNGVVDDSQLPKDRFSAERLKGVDSTLKIQPAKLEDSAVYLCASSSSRDNNEQFFGPGTRLTVL.

This clonotype appeared a few times. This chain connects TRBV20-1 to TRBJ2-2, with D perhaps TRBD1 (7 bases). V lost 3 bases to trimming and J lost 4 bases, with 15 bases between them. Looked up from germline, CDR1 is DFQATT and CDR2 is SNEGSKA (reference sequence). The CDR3 has 15 residues. CDR3 DNA: TGCAGTGCTAGTGGGGGGACAGCAGGCACCGGGGAGCTGTTTTTT. Translated, it gives CSASGGTAGTGELFF.

In its sample, this clonotype was seen many times. The chain has TRBV12-3 or TRBV12-4 and TRBJ1-6, with 8 positions matching TRBD1. V was pared by 1 base and J by 9 bases, with 2 bases of the junction left unmatched. The CDR3 loop spans 14 amino acids. CDR3 protein: CASSLGQGSSPLHF. The CDR3 DNA reads TGTGCCAGCAGTTTAGGACAGGGGTCTTCACCCCTCCACTTT.

This clonotype was detected only a few times. V usage is TRBV10-3 and J usage is TRBJ2-2; TRBD2 aligns across 8 bases. V gave up 5 bases and J gave up 6 bases; unmatched junction bases: 2. CDR1 is ENHRY, CDR2 SYGVKD, per germline. This CDR3 has 13 amino acids. In nucleotides, the CDR3 is TGTGCCATCAGTAGCGGGAGTCCCGGGGAGCTGTTTTTT. Translating it yields CAISSGSPGELFF.

This clonotype was seen more than once but under ten times. The rearrangement uses TRBV18 and TRBJ2-7; possible D gene TRBD1, 6 bases. V was pared by 3 bases and J by 5 bases, with 11 bases between. In germline, CDR1 is KGHSH, CDR2 LQKENI. This CDR3 comprises 13 residues. The CDR3 here is CASSPSRGNEQYF. The CDR3 DNA follows: TGTGCCAGCTCACCCTCCAGGGGCAACGAGCAGTACTTC. The whole variable domain, filled in from reference TRBV18 and TRBJ2-7, reads NAGVMQNPRHLVRRRGQEARLRCSPMKGHSHVYWYRQLPEEGLKFMVYLQKENIIDESGMPKERFSAEFPKEGPSILRIQQVVRGDSAAYFCASSPSRGNEQYFGPGTRLTVT.

This chain joins TRBV7-8 and TRBJ1-6; D might be TRBD1 (5 bases). Per the germline V gene, CDR1 is SGHVS and CDR2 is FQNEAQ. The CDR3 contains 18 residues. V was cut by 4 bases and J by 0 bases, with 16 bases left in between. In nucleotides, the CDR3 is TGTGCCAGCAGCTGGGGGTTTCCTCGGAGCTCCTATAATTCACCCCTCCACTTT. Translated, it gives CASSWGFPRSSYNSPLHF.

This clonotype has a handful of counts. The chain is built from TRBV20-1 and TRBJ2-7; D gene ambiguous. Germline loops: CDR1 DFQATT, CDR2 SNEGSKA (reference sequence). V was cut by 8 bases and J by 2 bases, with 13 bases left in between. This CDR3 comprises 12 residues. The CDR3 nucleotides read TGCAGTTTTAGAGCAGGCGCCTACGAGCAGTACTTC. It is translated as CSFRAGAYEQYF.

This clonotype was observed at least ten times. The chain employs TRBV7-8 and TRBJ2-7; 8 bases line up with TRBD1. Germline assignment: CDR1 SGHVS and CDR2 FQNEAQ. This CDR3 is 14 amino acids long. Trimming took 5 bases from V and 2 from J; bases not matched to a gene: 5. In DNA, the CDR3 is TGTGCCAGCAGCCCGGGACAGGCAGCCTACGAGCAGTACTTC. Its protein is CASSPGQAAYEQYF. The full variable domain, with the rest looked up from reference TRBV7-8 and TRBJ2-7, is GAGVSQSPRYKVAKRGQDVALRCDPISGHVSLFWYQQALGQGPEFLTYFQNEAQLDKSGLPSDRFFAERPEGSVSTLKIQRTQQEDSAVYLCASSPGQAAYEQYFGPGTRLTVT.

The rearrangement uses TRBV2 and TRBJ2-5; D possibly corresponds to TRBD2 (5 bases). The V gene's germline CDR1 is SNHLY and CDR2 FYNNEI. The CDR3 sequence is 16 residues long. With 6 bases removed from V and 5 bases from J, the gap between germline ends came to 22 bases. Here the CDR3 DNA reads TGTGCCAGCAGCCGACTATTAGTCGCACCGGTTGAGACCCAGTACTTC. Translation: CASSRLLVAPVETQYF.

This clonotype was found many times. This chain connects TRBV12-3 or TRBV12-4 to TRBJ1-2; 12 bases agree with TRBD1. CDR3 length equals 15 residues. V was clipped by 4 bases and J by 6 bases; unmatched bases: 6. CDR3 sequence: CASSSSGQGANGYTF. The DNA for the CDR3 is TGTGCCAGCAGTTCATCGGGACAGGGGGCGAATGGCTACACCTTC.

This chain uses TRBV5-1 with TRBJ2-7, with D possibly being TRBD1 (6 bases). CDR1 is SGHRS, CDR2 YFSETQ, per germline. CDR3 size: 15 residues. Trimming left V 5 bases short and J 3 bases short, with 18 bases between. The CDR3 reads CASSNSRGERYEQYF. The CDR3 bases are TGCGCCAGCAGTAATAGCAGGGGAGAACGCTACGAGCAGTACTTC.

This clonotype was detected a few times. The chain uses TRBV7-9 and TRBJ1-2, with TRBD1 as a possible D gene (5 bases). CDR3 length: 14 residues. From germline, CDR1 is SEHNR and CDR2 FQNEAQ (reference sequence). V lost 5 bases and J 4 bases, leaving 14 bases between the germline ends. This CDR3 is CASSRGAAVYGYTF. Here the CDR3 DNA reads TGTGCCAGCAGCCGGGGCGCAGCCGTCTATGGCTACACCTTC.

This chain joins TRBV18 and TRBJ2-7; D uncertain. The germline V and J ends were trimmed by 0 bases and 6 bases, with 18 bases remaining between them. CDR3 length: 16 amino acids. Germline V gene lookup returns CDR1 KGHSH and CDR2 LQKENI. CDR3 residues: CASSPPASGPRGEQYF. As DNA, the CDR3 is TGTGCCAGCTCACCACCGGCGTCCGGACCCCGTGGCGAGCAGTACTTC.

This chain joins TRBV6-1 and TRBJ2-3; D possibly corresponds to TRBD1 (6 bases). V was shortened by 4 bases and J by 5 bases, with 13 bases between the two germline ends. CDR3 size: 14 residues. Germline lookup yields CDR1 MNHNS and CDR2 SASEGT. The CDR3 nucleotides are TGTGCCAGCAGTGTCGGACAGACGGGAGATACGCAGTATTTT. The encoded protein is CASSVGQTGDTQYF.